The sequence of this T cell receptor beta chain was determined in a study of chemoradiotherapy in HPV16-positive cancers. The CDR3 covers 13 residues. Trimming stripped 0 bases from V and 6 bases from J, with 7 bases between. Germline CDR1 SGDLS, CDR2 YYNGEE. Assay: immunoSEQ multiplex PCR; the TCRdb copy retains only in-frame clones and omits some. Here the sample spans 45,000 to 60,000 clones, around nine tenths being singletons. The material was blood, obtained from a patient who underwent chemoradiotherapy. The V and J genes are TRBV9 and TRBJ2-1; D gene unclear. The TCR originated in a human donor with HPV-associated anogenital cancer. CDR3 bases: TGTGCCAGCAGCGTAGACCCAGGCAATGAGCAGTTCTTC. It codes for CASSVDPGNEQFF.